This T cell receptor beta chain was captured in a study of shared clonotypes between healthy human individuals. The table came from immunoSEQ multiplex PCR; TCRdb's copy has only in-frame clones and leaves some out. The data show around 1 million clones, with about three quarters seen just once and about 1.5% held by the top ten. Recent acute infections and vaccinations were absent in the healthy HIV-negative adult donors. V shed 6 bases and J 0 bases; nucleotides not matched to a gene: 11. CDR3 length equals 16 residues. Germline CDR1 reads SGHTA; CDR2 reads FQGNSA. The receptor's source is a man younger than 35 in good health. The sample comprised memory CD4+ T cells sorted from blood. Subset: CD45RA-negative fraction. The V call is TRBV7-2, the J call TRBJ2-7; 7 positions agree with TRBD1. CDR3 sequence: CASRPTPGTASYEQYF. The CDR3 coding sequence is TGTGCCAGCAGGCCAACCCCCGGGACAGCCTCCTACGAGCAGTACTTC.